This record concerns one T cell receptor (beta chain) sequence. Antigen: not known. Method: immunoSEQ multiplex PCR; TCRdb's copy keeps in-frame clones and lacks some. The table includes about 2.4 million clones, 93% detected once. This CDR3 comprises 12 residues. Germline values: CDR1 MNHEY, CDR2 SVGAGI. Deletions cut 7 bases from V and 11 bases from J, with 17 bases between. The data were obtained in a study of shared clonotypes between healthy human individuals. Study findings and constraints: It was the non-shared clonotypes that had lower generation probabilities than clonotypes shared by all four donors.

This chain uses TRBV6-5 with TRBJ1-1; the D is unclear. Input material: naive CD4+ T cells from PBMCs. Subset specified: CD45RA+ positively selected. This sequence was found in a man aged 18 to 29 in good health. Some clones in this sample may be carry-over from other donors' samples. The CDR3 DNA sequence: TGTGCCAGCATCTCACCAGGACTGCTGGCTTTCTTT. It encodes CASISPGLLAFF.